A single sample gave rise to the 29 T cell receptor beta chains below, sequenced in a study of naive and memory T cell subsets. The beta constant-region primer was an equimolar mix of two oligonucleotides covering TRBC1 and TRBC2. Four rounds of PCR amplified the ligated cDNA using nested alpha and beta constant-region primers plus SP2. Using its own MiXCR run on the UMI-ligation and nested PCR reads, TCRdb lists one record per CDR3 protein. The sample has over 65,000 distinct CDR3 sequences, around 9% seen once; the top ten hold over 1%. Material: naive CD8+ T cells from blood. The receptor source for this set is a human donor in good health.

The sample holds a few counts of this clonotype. CDR3 region: CASSLEPGQGRWYEQYF. CDR3 sequence (DNA): TGTGCCAGCAGCTTAGAACCCGGACAGGGTCGGTGGTACGAGCAGTACTTC. V is TRBV7-9 and J is TRBJ2-7, with 8 bases that match TRBD1. The germline V gene has CDR1 SEHNR and CDR2 FQNEAQ (reference sequence). The V gene end was trimmed by 1 base and the J gene end by 4 bases; junction bases not matched to a gene: 12. There are 17 residues in the CDR3.

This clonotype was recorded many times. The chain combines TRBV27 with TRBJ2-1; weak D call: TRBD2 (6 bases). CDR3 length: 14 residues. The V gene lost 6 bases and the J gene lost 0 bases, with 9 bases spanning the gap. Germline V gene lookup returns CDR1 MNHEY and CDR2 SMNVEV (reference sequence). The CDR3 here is CASRMGGSYNEQFF. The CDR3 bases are TGTGCCAGCAGGATGGGGGGCTCCTACAATGAGCAGTTCTTC.

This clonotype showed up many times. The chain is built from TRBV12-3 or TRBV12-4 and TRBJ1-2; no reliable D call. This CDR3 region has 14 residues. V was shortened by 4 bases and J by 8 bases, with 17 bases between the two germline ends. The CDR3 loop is CASSSGRSLKGYTF. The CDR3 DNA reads TGTGCCAGCAGTTCCGGACGGTCCTTAAAGGGCTACACCTTC.

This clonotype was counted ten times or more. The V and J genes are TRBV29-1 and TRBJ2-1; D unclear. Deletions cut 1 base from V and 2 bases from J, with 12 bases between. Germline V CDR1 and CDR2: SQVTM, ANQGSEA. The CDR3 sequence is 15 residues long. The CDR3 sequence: CSVEGTLGTYNEQFF. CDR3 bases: TGCAGCGTTGAAGGCACTCTCGGAACCTACAATGAGCAGTTCTTC.

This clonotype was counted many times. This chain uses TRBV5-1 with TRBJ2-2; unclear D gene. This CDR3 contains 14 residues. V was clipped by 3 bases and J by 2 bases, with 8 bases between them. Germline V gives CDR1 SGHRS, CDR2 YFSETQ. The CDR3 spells CASSWRQNTGELFF. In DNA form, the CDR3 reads TGCGCCAGCAGCTGGCGTCAAAACACCGGGGAGCTGTTTTTT. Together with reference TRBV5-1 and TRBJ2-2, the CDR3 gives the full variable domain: KAGVTQTPRYLIKTRGQQVTLSCSPISGHRSVSWYQQTPGQGLQFLFEYFSETQRNKGNFPGRFSGRQFSNSRSEMNVSTLELGDSALYLCASSWRQNTGELFFGEGSRLTVL.

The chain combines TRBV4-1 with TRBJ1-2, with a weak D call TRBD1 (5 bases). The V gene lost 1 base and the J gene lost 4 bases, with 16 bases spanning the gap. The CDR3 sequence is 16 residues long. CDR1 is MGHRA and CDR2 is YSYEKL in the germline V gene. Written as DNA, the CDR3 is TGCGCCAGCAGCCAAGGGATCACTGCGGGGGGCTATGGCTACACCTTC. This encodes CASSQGITAGGYGYTF.

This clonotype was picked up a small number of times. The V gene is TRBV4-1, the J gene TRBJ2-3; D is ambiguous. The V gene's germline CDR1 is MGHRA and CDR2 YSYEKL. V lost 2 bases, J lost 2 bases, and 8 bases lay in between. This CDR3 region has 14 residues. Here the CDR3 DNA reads TGCGCCAGCAGCCAAAATACAGACACAGATACGCAGTATTTT. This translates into CASSQNTDTDTQYF.

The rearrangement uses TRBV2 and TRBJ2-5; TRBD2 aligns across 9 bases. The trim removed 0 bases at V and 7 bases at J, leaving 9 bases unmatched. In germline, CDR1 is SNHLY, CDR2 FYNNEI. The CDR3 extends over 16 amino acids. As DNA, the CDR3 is TGTGCCAGCAGTGAAGCCGTAGCGGGAGCTTGGGCGACCCAGTACTTC. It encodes CASSEAVAGAWATQYF.

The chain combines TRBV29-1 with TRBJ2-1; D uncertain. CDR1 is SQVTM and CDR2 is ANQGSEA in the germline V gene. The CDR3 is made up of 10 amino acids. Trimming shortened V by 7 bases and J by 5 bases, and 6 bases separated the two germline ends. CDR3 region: CSGVNNEQFF. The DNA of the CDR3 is TGCAGCGGAGTAAACAATGAGCAGTTCTTC.

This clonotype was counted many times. The CDR3 region is CSVLVPSGAYEQYF. The CDR3 bases are TGCAGCGTTCTTGTCCCCAGCGGAGCCTACGAGCAGTACTTC. V usage is TRBV29-1 and J usage is TRBJ2-7; TRBD2 is a possible D gene (5 bases). The CDR3 loop spans 14 amino acids. V lost 5 bases and J 2 bases, leaving 16 bases between the germline ends. The germline V gene encodes CDR1 SQVTM and CDR2 ANQGSEA.

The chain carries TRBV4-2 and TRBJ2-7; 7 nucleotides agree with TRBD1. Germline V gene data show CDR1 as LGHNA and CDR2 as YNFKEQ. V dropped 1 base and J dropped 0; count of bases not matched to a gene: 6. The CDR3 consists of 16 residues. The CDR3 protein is CASSQGLGQISYEQYF. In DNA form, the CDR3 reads TGTGCCAGCAGCCAAGGGCTGGGACAGATCTCCTACGAGCAGTACTTC.

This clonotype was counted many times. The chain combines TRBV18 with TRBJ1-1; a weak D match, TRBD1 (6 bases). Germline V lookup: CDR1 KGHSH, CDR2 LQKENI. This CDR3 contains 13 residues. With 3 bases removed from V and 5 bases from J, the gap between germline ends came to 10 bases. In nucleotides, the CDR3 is TGTGCCAGCTCACCTCAGGGGAAGACTGAAGCTTTCTTT. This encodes CASSPQGKTEAFF.

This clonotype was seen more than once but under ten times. CDR3 in DNA: TGTGCCAGCAGCTCCCCATTAGCGGGAGCGAACAATGAGCAGTTCTTC. The encoded protein is CASSSPLAGANNEQFF. This chain joins TRBV7-9 and TRBJ2-1; 9 bases align to TRBD2. J lost 5 bases, V lost 4 bases, and 9 bases had no gene match. CDR1 is SEHNR and CDR2 is FQNEAQ in the germline V gene (reference sequence). The CDR3 loop spans 16 amino acids.

CDR3: CASSENSGRIADTQYF. As DNA, the CDR3 is TGCGCCAGCAGTGAGAACAGCGGGAGGATAGCAGATACGCAGTATTTT. This chain connects TRBV10-1 to TRBJ2-3; 9 nucleotides line up with TRBD2. CDR1 and CDR2 from the germline V gene are WNHNN and SYGVQD (reference sequence). J lost 4 bases, V lost 2 bases, and 7 bases had no gene match. The CDR3 sequence is 16 residues long.

Here the CDR3 DNA reads TGCAGCGTTGAGGCTAGCGGGAGTCAGTTCTTC. Its protein is CSVEASGSQFF. The genes are TRBV29-1 and TRBJ2-1, with TRBD2 matching 10 bases. Trimming removed 3 bases from V and 13 bases from J; junction bases left unmatched: 3. This CDR3 contains 11 residues. The germline V gene has CDR1 SQVTM and CDR2 ANQGSEA.

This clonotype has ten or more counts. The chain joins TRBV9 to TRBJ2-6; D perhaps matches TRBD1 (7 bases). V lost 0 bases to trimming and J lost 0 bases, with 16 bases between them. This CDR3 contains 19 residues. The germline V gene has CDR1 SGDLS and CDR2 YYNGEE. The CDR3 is CASSVEWAGGFSGANVLTF. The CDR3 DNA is TGTGCCAGCAGCGTAGAATGGGCAGGGGGGTTCTCTGGGGCCAACGTCCTGACTTTC. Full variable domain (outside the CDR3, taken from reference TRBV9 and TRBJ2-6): DSGVTQTPKHLITATGQRVTLRCSPRSGDLSVYWYQQSLDQGLQFLIQYYNGEERAKGNILERFSAQQFPDLHSELNLSSLELGDSALYFCASSVEWAGGFSGANVLTFGAGSRLTVL.

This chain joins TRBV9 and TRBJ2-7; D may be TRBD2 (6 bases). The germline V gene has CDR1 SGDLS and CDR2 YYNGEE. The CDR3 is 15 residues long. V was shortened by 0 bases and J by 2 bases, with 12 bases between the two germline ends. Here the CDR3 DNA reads TGTGCCAGCAGCGTAGGGGCTAGCGCGACCTACGAGCAGTACTTC. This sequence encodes CASSVGASATYEQYF.

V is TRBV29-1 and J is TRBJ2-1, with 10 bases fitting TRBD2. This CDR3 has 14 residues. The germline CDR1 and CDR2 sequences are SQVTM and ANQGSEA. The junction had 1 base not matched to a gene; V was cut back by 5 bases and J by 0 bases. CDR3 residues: CSVPSGSSYNEQFF. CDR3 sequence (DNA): TGCAGCGTTCCTAGCGGGAGCTCCTACAATGAGCAGTTCTTC.

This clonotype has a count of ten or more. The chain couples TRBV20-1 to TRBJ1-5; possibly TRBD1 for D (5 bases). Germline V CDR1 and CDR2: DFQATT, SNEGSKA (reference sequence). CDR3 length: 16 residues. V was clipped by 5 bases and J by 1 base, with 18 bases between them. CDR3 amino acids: CSADTPGGNSNQPQHF. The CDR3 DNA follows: TGCAGTGCTGACACCCCCGGGGGAAACAGCAATCAGCCCCAGCATTTT.

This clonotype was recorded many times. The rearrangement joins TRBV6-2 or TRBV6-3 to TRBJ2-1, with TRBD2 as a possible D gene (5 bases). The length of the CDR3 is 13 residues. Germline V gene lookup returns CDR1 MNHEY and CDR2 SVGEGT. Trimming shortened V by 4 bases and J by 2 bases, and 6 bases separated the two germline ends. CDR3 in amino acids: CASSFGAYNEQFF. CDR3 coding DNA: TGTGCCAGCAGTTTCGGGGCCTACAATGAGCAGTTCTTC.

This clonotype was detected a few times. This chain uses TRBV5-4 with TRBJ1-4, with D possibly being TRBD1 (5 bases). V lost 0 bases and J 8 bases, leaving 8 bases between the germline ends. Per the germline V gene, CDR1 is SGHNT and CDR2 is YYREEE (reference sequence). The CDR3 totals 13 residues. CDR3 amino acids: CASSLGGDEKLFF. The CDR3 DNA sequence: TGTGCCAGCAGCTTGGGGGGCGACGAAAAACTGTTTTTT.

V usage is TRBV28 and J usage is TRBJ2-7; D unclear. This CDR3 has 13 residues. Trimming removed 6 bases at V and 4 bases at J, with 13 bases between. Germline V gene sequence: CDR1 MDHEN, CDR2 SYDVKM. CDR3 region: CASSPSNKYEQYF. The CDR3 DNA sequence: TGTGCCAGCAGCCCTTCCAATAAATACGAGCAGTACTTC.

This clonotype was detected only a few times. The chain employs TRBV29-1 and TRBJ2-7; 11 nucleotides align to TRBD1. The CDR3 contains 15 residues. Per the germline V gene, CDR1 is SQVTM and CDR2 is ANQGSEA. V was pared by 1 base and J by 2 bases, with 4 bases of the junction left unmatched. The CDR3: CSVEGGDRGTYEQYF. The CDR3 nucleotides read TGCAGCGTTGAAGGGGGGGACAGGGGGACCTACGAGCAGTACTTC.

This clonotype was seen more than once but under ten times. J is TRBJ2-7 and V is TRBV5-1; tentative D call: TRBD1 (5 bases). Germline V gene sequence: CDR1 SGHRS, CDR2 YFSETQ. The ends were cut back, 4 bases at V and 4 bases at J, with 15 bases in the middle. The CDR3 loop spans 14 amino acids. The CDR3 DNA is TGCGCCAGCAGCGCGTCGACAGACTTGTACGAGCAGTACTTC. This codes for CASSASTDLYEQYF.

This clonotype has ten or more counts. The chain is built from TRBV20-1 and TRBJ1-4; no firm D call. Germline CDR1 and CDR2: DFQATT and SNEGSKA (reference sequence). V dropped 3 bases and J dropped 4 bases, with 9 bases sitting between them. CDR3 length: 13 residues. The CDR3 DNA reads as TGCAGTGCTAGCACGGCGAATAATGAAAAACTGTTTTTT. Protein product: CSASTANNEKLFF.

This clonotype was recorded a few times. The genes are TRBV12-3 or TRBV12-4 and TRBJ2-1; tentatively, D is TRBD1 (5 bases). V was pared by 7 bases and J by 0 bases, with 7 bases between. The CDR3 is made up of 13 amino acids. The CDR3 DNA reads TGTGCCAGCAACAGGCCCTCCTACAATGAGCAGTTCTTC. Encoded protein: CASNRPSYNEQFF.

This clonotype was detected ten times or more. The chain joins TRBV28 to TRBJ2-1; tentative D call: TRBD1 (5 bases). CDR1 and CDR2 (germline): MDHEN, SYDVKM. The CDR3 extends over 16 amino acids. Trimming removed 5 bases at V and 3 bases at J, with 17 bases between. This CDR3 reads CASSPQGSSNYNEQFF. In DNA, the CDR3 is TGTGCCAGCAGTCCCCAGGGCAGCTCCAACTACAATGAGCAGTTCTTC.

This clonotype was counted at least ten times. For the CDR3, the DNA is TGTGCCAGCAGTGAATGGGTTCAGAGCTCCTACGAGCAGTACTTC. As protein: CASSEWVQSSYEQYF. The chain links TRBV6-1 to TRBJ2-7; unclear D gene. Germline V gives CDR1 MNHNS, CDR2 SASEGT. Between the trimmed V and J ends, which lost 2 bases and 0 bases, there was a span of 11 bases. This CDR3 is 15 amino acids long.

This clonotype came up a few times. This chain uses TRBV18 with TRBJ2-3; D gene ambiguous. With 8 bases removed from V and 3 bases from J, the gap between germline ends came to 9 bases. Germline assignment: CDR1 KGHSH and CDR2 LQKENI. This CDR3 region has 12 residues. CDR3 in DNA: TGTGCCAGCAGAGATTTGACAGATACGCAGTATTTT. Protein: CASRDLTDTQYF.